This paragraph reports one T cell receptor beta chain. The CDR3 sequence is 14 residues long. Germline V gene sequence: CDR1 ENHRY, CDR2 SYGVKD. V dropped 3 bases and J dropped 0; count of bases not matched to a gene: 2. These data originate in a study of T cells in Graves' hyperthyroidism and ophthalmopathy. The investigators amplified TCR beta CDR3 regions from RNA transcripts. First-round RT-PCR targeting the TCR CDR3 was performed with the HTBI primer set. MiXCR, run by TCRdb on the multiplex PCR reads, gives a single entry per CDR3 protein. The table has around 520,000 distinct CDR3 sequences, 12% to 15% seen once.

The TCR sequence derives from a woman aged 40 to 50 with Graves' hyperthyroidism. The chain is built from TRBV10-3 and TRBJ2-7, with TRBD1 matching 7 bases. The material sequenced was blood. The CDR3 region has the DNA TGTGCCATCAGTGACCCAGGGGGCTCCTACGAGCAGTACTTC. The encoded protein is CAISDPGGSYEQYF.